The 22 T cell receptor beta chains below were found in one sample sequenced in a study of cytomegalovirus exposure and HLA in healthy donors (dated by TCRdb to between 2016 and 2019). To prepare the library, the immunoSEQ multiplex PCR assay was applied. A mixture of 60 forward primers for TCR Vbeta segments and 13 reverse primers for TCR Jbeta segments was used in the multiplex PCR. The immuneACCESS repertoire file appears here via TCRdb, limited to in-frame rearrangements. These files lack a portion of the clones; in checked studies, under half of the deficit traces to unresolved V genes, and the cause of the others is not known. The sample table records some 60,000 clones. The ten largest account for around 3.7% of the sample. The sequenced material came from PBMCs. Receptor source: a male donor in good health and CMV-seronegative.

The CDR3 DNA reads TGTGCCAGCAGCTTATCTGGACAGTTCTACGAGCAGTACTTC. It is translated as CASSLSGQFYEQYF. The chain links TRBV7-9 to TRBJ2-7, with a tentative D call TRBD1 (6 bases). Germline V gene lookup returns CDR1 SEHNR and CDR2 FQNEAQ (reference sequence). V was pared by 2 bases and J by 3 bases, with 11 bases between. This CDR3 has 14 residues.

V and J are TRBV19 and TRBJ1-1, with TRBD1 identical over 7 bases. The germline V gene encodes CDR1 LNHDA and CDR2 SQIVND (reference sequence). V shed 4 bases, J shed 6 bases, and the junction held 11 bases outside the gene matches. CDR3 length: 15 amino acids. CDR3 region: CASSTQQGIVAEAFF. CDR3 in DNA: TGTGCCAGTAGTACCCAACAGGGGATTGTCGCTGAAGCTTTCTTT.

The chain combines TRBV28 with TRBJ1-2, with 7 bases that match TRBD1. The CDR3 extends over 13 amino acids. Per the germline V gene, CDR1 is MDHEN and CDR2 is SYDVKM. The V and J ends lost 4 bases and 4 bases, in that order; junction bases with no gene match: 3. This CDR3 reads CASSSGTAYGYTF. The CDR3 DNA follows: TGTGCCAGCAGTTCCGGGACAGCCTATGGCTACACCTTC.

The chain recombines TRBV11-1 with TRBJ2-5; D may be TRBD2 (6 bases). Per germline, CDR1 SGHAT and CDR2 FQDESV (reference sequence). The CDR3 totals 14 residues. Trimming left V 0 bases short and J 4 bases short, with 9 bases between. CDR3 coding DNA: TGTGCCAGCAGCTTAGCGCTGGGAGGAGAGACCCAGTACTTC. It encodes CASSLALGGETQYF.

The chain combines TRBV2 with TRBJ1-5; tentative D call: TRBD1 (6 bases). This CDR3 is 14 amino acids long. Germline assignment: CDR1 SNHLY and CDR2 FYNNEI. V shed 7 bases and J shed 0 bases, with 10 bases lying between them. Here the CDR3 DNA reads TGTGCCAGCACGAGACAGGTTAGCAATCAGCCCCAGCATTTT. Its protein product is CASTRQVSNQPQHF.

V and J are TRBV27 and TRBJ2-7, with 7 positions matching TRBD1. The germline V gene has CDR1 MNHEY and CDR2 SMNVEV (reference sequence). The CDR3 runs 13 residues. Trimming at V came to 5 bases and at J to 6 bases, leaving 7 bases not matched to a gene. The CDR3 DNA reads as TGTGCCAGCAGTCACGGACAGGTCTCCGAGCAGTACTTC. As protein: CASSHGQVSEQYF.

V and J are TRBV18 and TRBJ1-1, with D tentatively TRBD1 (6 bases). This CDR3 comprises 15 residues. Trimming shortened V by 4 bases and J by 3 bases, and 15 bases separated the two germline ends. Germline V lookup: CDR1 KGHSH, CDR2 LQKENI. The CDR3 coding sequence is TGTGCCAGCTCACTCCTGGACAGTGCCGACACTGAAGCTTTCTTT. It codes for CASSLLDSADTEAFF.

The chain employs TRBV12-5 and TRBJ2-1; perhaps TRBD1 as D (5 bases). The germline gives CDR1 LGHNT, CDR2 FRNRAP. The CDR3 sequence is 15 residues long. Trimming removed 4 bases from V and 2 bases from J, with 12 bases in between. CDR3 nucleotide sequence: TGTGCTAGTGGTTCCGATCAGGGTCCCTACAATGAGCAGTTCTTC. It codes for CASGSDQGPYNEQFF. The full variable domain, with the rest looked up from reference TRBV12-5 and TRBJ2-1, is DARVTQTPRHKVTEMGQEVTMRCQPILGHNTVFWYRQTMMQGLELLAYFRNRAPLDDSGMPKDRFSAEMPDATLATLKIQPSEPRDSAVYFCASGSDQGPYNEQFFGPGTRLTVL.

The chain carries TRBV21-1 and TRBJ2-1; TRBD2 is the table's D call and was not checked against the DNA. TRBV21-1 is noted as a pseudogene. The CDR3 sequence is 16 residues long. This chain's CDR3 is CASSPQAERGDNEQFF. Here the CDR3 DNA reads TGTGCCAGCAGCCCACAGGCGGAGCGGGGGGACAATGAGCAGTTCTTC.

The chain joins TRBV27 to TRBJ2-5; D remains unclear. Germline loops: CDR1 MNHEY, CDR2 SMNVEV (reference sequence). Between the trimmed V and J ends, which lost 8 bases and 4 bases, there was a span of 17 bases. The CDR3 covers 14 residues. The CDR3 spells CASAPPGASETQYF. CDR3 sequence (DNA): TGTGCCAGCGCACCCCCCGGAGCGTCAGAGACCCAGTACTTC.

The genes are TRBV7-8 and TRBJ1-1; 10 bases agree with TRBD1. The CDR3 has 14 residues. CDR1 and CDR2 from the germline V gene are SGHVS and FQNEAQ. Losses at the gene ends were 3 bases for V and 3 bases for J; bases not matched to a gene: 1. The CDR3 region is CASSFGTGDTEAFF. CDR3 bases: TGTGCCAGCAGCTTCGGGACAGGGGACACTGAAGCTTTCTTT.

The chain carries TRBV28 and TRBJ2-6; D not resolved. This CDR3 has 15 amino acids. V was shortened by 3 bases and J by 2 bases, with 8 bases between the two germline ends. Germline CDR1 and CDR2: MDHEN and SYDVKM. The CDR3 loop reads CASSFRGAGANVLTF. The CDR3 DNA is TGTGCCAGCAGTTTTCGAGGCGCTGGGGCCAACGTCCTGACTTTC.

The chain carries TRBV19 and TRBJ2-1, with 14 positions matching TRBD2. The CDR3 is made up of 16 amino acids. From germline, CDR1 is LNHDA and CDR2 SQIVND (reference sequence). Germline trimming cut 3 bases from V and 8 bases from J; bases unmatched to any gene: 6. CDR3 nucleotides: TGTGCCAGTAGTATGTCCGGGACTAGCGGGAGCTATGAGCAGTTCTTC. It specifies CASSMSGTSGSYEQFF.

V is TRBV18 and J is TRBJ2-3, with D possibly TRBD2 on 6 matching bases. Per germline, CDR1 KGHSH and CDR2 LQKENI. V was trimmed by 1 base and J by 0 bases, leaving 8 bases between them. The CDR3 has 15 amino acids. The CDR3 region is CASSPQGGSTDTQYF. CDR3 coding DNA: TGTGCCAGCTCACCACAGGGAGGAAGCACAGATACGCAGTATTTT.

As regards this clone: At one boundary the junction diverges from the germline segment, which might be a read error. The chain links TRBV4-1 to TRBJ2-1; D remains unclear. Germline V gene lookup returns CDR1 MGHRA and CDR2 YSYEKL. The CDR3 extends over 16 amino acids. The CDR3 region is CASSQDMAGSDNEQFF. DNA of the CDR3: TGCGCCAGCAGCCAAGATATGGCAGGCTCCGACAATGAGCAGTTCTTC.

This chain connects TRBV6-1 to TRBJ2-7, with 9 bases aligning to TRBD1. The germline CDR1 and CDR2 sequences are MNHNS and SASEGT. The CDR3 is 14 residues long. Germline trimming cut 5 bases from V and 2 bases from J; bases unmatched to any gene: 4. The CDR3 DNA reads TGTGCCAGCAGTAGACAGGGGGGTGCCTACGAGCAGTACTTC. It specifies CASSRQGGAYEQYF.

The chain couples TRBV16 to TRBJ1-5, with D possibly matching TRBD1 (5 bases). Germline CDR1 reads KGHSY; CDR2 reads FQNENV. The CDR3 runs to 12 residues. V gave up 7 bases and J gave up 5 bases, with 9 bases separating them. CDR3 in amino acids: CASTQGYQPQHF. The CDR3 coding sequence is TGTGCCAGCACCCAGGGCTATCAGCCCCAGCATTTT.

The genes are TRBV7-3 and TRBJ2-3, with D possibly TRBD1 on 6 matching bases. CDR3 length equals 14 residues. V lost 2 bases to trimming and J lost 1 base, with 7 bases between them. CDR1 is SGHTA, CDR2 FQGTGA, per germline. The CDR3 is CASSLAGGTDTQYF. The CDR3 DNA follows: TGTGCCAGCAGCTTAGCAGGGGGCACAGATACGCAGTATTTT.

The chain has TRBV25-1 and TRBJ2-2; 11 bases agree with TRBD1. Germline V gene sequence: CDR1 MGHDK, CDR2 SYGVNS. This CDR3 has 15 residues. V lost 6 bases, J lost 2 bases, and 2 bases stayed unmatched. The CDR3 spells CASSRTGGNTGELFF. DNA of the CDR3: TGTGCCAGCAGCCGGACAGGGGGCAACACCGGGGAGCTGTTTTTT. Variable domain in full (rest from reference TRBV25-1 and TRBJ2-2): EADIYQTPRYLVIGTGKKITLECSQTMGHDKMYWYQQDPGMELHLIHYSYGVNSTEKGDLSSESTVSRIRTEHFPLTLESARPSHTSQYLCASSRTGGNTGELFFGEGSRLTVL.

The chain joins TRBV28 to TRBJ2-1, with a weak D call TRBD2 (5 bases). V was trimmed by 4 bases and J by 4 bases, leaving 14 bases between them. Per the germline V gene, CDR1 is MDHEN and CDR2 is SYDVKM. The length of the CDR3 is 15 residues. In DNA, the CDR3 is TGTGCCAGCAGTTCCCGGGAAGGTATATACAATGAGCAGTTCTTC. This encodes CASSSREGIYNEQFF. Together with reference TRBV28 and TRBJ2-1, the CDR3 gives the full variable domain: DVKVTQSSRYLVKRTGEKVFLECVQDMDHENMFWYRQDPGLGLRLIYFSYDVKMKEKGDIPEGYSVSREKKERFSLILESASTNQTSMYLCASSSREGIYNEQFFGPGTRLTVL.

CDR3 sequence: CASSSTGGSTDTQYF. The DNA for the CDR3 is TGTGCCAGCAGCTCAACAGGGGGTAGCACAGATACGCAGTATTTT. The chain is built from TRBV5-4 and TRBJ2-3, with 8 positions matching TRBD1. Looked up from germline, CDR1 is SGHNT and CDR2 is YYREEE (reference sequence). The CDR3 loop spans 15 amino acids. V was clipped by 3 bases and J by 0 bases; unmatched bases: 3.

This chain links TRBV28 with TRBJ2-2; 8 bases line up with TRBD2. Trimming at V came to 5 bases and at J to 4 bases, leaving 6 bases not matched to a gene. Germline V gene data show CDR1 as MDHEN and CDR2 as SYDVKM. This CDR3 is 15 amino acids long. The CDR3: CASSRGGPSTGELFF. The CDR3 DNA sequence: TGTGCCAGCAGTCGGGGGGGCCCTAGCACCGGGGAGCTGTTTTTT.